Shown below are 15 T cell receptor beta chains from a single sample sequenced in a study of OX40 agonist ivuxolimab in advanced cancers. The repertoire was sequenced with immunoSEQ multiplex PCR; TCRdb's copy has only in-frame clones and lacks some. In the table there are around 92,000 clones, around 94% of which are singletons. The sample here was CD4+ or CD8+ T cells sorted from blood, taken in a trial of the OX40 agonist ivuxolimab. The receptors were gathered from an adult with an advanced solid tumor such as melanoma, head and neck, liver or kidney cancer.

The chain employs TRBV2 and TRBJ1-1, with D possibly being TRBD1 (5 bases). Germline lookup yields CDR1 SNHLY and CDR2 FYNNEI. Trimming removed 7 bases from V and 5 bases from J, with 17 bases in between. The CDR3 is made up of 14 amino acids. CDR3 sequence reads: CASTGVQGGTEAFF. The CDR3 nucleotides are TGTGCCAGCACCGGAGTTCAGGGAGGAACTGAAGCTTTCTTT.

The CDR3 loop reads CASSQAQETQYF. The CDR3 DNA reads TGCGCCAGCAGCCAGGCACAAGAGACCCAGTACTTC. V is TRBV5-1 and J is TRBJ2-5; no reliable D call. Trimming took 4 bases from V and 2 from J, leaving 6 bases between them. The germline V gene encodes CDR1 SGHRS and CDR2 YFSETQ. This CDR3 has 12 amino acids.

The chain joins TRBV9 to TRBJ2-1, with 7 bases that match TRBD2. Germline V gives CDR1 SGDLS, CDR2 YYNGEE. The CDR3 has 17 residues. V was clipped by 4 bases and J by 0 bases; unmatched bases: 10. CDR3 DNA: TGTGCCAGCAGCCTAAGCCCGTGGGAGGGCTCCTACAATGAGCAGTTCTTC. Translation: CASSLSPWEGSYNEQFF.

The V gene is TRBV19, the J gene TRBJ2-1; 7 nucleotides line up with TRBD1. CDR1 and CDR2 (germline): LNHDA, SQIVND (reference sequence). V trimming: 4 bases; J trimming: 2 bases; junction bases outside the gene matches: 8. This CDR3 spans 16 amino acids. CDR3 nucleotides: TGTGCCAGTAGTAACCCTGGGACAGTTACCTACAATGAGCAGTTCTTC. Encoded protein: CASSNPGTVTYNEQFF.

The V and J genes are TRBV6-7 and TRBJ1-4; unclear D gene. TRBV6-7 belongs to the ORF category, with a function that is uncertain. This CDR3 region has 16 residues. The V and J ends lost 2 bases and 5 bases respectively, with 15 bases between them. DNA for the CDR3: TGTGCCAGCAGTTACGCCTTACCGGGGAACAATGAAAAACTGTTTTTT. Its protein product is CASSYALPGNNEKLFF.

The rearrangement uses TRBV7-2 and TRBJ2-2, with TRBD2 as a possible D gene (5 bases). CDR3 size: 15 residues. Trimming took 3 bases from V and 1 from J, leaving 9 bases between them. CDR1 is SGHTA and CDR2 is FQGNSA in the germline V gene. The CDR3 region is CASSFRLQNTGELFF. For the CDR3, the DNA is TGTGCCAGCAGCTTTAGACTACAGAACACCGGGGAGCTGTTTTTT.

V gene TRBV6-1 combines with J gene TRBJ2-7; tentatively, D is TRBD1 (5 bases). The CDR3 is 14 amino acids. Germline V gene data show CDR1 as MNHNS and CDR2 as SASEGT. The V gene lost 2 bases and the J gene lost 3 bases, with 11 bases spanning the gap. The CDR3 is CASSERFRVYEQYF. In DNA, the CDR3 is TGTGCCAGCAGTGAAAGGTTCAGGGTCTACGAGCAGTACTTC.

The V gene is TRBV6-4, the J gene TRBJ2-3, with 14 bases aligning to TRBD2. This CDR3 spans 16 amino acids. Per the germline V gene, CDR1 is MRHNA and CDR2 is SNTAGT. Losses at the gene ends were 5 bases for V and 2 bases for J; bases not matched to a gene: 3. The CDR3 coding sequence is TGTGCCAGCAGTAGGACTAGCGGGGGGACCACAGATACGCAGTATTTT. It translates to CASSRTSGGTTDTQYF.

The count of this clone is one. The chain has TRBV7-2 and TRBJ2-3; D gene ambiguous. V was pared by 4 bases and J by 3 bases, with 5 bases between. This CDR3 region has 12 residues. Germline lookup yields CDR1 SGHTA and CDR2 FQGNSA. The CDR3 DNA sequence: TGTGCCAGCAGCTCTGGGACAGATACGCAGTATTTT. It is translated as CASSSGTDTQYF.

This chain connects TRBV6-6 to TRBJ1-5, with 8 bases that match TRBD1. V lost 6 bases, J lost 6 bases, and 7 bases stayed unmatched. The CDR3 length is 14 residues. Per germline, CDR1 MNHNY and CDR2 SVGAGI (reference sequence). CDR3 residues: CASSPDRDGQPQHF. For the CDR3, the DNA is TGTGCCAGCAGCCCGGACAGGGACGGTCAGCCCCAGCATTTT.

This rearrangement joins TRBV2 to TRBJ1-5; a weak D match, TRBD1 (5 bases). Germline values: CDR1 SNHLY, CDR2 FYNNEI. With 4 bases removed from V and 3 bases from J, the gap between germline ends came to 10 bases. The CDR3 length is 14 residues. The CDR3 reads CASSGSGNNQPQHF. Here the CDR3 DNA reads TGTGCCAGCAGTGGGTCAGGGAACAATCAGCCCCAGCATTTT.

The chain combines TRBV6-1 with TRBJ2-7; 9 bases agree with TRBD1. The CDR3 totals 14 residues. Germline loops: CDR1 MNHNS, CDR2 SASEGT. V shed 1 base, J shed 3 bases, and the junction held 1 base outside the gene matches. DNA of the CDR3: TGTGCCAGCAGTGAAGTGGGACAGGGCTACGAGCAGTACTTC. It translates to CASSEVGQGYEQYF.

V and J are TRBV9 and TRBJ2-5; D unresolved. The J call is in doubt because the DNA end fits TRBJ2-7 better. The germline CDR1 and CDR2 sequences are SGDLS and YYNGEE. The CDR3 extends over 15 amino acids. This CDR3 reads CASSVSAGESYEQYF. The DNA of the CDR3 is TGTGCCAGCAGCGTATCGGCAGGAGAGTCCTACGAGCAGTACTTC.

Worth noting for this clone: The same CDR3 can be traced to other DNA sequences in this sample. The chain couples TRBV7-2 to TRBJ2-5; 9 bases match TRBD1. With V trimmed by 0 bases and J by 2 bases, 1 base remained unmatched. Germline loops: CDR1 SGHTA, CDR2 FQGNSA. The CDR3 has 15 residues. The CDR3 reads CASSLAGTGQETQYF. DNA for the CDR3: TGTGCCAGCAGCTTAGCGGGGACAGGGCAAGAGACCCAGTACTTC.

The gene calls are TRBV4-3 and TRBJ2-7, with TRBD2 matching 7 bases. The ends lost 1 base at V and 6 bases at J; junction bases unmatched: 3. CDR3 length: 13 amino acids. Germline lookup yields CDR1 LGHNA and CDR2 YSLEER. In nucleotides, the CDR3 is TGCGCCAGCAGCCAAGTGGGCGGGGGCGAGCAGTACTTC. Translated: CASSQVGGGEQYF.